This note documents a single T cell receptor (beta chain) sequence. Its antigen remains unidentified. These data belong to a study of cytomegalovirus exposure and HLA in healthy donors. The donors comprised healthy bone marrow donors. Germline CDR1 WNHNN, CDR2 SYGVQD (reference sequence). V was pared by 2 bases and J by 6 bases, with 10 bases of the junction left unmatched. This CDR3 has 16 residues. Overall study results and limits: Later analysis identified a missense DCLRE1C variant that was linked to TCR beta V- and J-gene trimming. It has been reported that TCR beta sequences accurately predicted the HLA-A and HLA-B alleles of most subjects.

The study ran its PCR with 60 Vbeta and 13 Jbeta primers. Produced via immunoSEQ multiplex PCR; TCRdb's table is partial and in-frame only. Here the sample spans about 96,000 clones, 60% to 75% being singletons. The J gene is TRBJ2-1, the V gene TRBV10-1, with 7 positions matching TRBD1. The receptor's source is a man between 60 and 75 years old in good health and CMV-seronegative. The sample taken for sequencing was PBMCs. The CDR3 spells CASSEPPGTAINEQFF. CDR3 nucleotide sequence: TGCGCCAGCAGTGAGCCTCCAGGGACAGCGATCAATGAGCAGTTCTTC.